This T cell receptor beta chain was retrieved from a study of early T cells in non-severe SARS-CoV-2 infection. Background on the study: Sequenced material consisted of bulk RNA (from unsorted whole blood), and chains were unpaired. Findings and caveats of the study: Lookups in VDJdb leaned toward anti-spike CD8 responses and missed private and CD4 specificities.

Unique molecular identifiers were added to individual cDNA molecules. TCRdb itself ran the 5' RACE reads through MiXCR, one entry per CDR3 protein. This sample has 20,000 to 25,000 distinct CDR3 sequences, with about 5% found just once. This clonotype was seen at least ten times. What it binds is unknown. V was pared by 0 bases and J by 4 bases, with 3 bases of the junction left unmatched. Germline lookup yields CDR1 SGHRS and CDR2 YFSETQ. This CDR3 comprises 14 residues. This TCR was sampled from an adult who was a healthcare worker with PCR-confirmed SARS-CoV-2 infection or an uninfected control (not recorded which). The sequencing input was whole blood. The chain has TRBV5-1 and TRBJ1-2, with TRBD1 identical over 7 bases. CDR3 amino acids: CASSLETGSYGYTF. CDR3 nucleotides: TGCGCCAGCAGCTTGGAGACAGGGAGCTATGGCTACACCTTC.